Presented here are 19 T cell receptor beta chains from one specimen sequenced in a study of blood T cell repertoires in COVID-19. TCRdb's copy holds only in-frame clones and misses some; the assay was immunoSEQ multiplex PCR. Among 250,000 to 300,000 clones listed, roughly 85% were seen once. Sequencing was carried out using peripheral blood. These receptors were obtained from a man aged 45 to 65 with active or convalescent COVID-19.

The gene calls are TRBV12-3 or TRBV12-4 and TRBJ1-3; tentative D call: TRBD1 (6 bases). The V end lost 8 bases, the J end lost 4 bases, and 12 bases lay between the germline ends. This CDR3 spans 13 amino acids. This CDR3 is CASSPGTGNTIYF. The CDR3 DNA sequence: TGTGCCAGCTCCCCCGGGACAGGAAACACCATATATTTT.

This rearrangement joins TRBV6-7 to TRBJ2-2, with TRBD2 identical over 7 bases. TRBV6-7 is filed as an ORF, its function uncertain. V was pared by 0 bases and J by 0 bases, with 7 bases of the junction left unmatched. The length of the CDR3 is 18 residues. For the CDR3, the DNA is TGTGCCAGCAGTTACTCTGGGGGAGGGATCGCGAACACCGGGGAGCTGTTTTTT. Translation gives CASSYSGGGIANTGELFF.

The chain joins TRBV12-3 or TRBV12-4 to TRBJ2-2; D is unresolved. V lost 2 bases, J lost 4 bases, and 5 bases lay in between. This CDR3 is 13 amino acids long. The CDR3 DNA follows: TGTGCCAGCAGTTTAAGCCTCACCGGGGAGCTGTTTTTT. Translating gives CASSLSLTGELFF.

V and J are TRBV28 and TRBJ1-2; maybe TRBD1 (5 bases). The CDR3 sequence is 15 residues long. Trimming shortened V by 6 bases and J by 3 bases, and 17 bases separated the two germline ends. The germline V gene has CDR1 MDHEN and CDR2 SYDVKM. CDR3 in amino acids: CASRILGGEDYGYTF. The CDR3 DNA reads TGTGCCAGCAGGATCTTGGGGGGGGAGGACTATGGCTACACCTTC.

As DNA, the CDR3 is TGTGCCACCACCCAAGCAGGCGGGGCGTACACCTTC. Protein: CATTQAGGAYTF. The V call is TRBV27, the J call TRBJ1-2; TRBD1 might be the D (5 bases). In germline, CDR1 is MNHEY, CDR2 SMNVEV (reference sequence). This CDR3 spans 12 amino acids. Trimming left V 10 bases short and J 11 bases short, with 20 bases between.

V is TRBV7-2 and J is TRBJ2-7; perhaps TRBD2 as D (6 bases). V gave up 5 bases and J gave up 3 bases, with 17 bases separating them. Germline values: CDR1 SGHTA, CDR2 FQGNSA. The CDR3 length is 15 residues. CDR3 sequence reads: CASSKIAGGDYEQYF. CDR3 nucleotide sequence: TGTGCCAGCAGCAAAATAGCCGGGGGTGACTACGAGCAGTACTTC.

The CDR3 here is CASSEAQTPGETEAFF. The DNA for the CDR3 is TGTGCCAGCAGTGAAGCTCAAACCCCCGGAGAGACTGAAGCTTTCTTT. V and J are TRBV2 and TRBJ1-1; D uncertain. From germline, CDR1 is SNHLY and CDR2 FYNNEI. V was clipped by 0 bases and J by 5 bases, with 16 bases between them. The CDR3 length is 16 residues.

Note on this clone: One end of the junction fails to match germline, which may point to a read error. This chain links TRBV12-3 or TRBV12-4 with TRBJ2-7, with 9 bases matching TRBD1. This CDR3 has 12 amino acids. CDR3 in DNA: TGTGCCAGCAGTTTAGTCCGGGACAGGGTAACCTTC. This translates into CASSLVRDRVTF.

The chain joins TRBV3-1 (or the pseudogene TRBV3-2) to TRBJ2-1; 7 bases are shared with TRBD1. Germline V gives CDR1 LGHDT, CDR2 YNNKEL (reference sequence). V was pared by 8 bases and J by 12 bases, with 7 bases of the junction left unmatched. This CDR3 is built from 11 residues. The CDR3 loop reads CASGHWTGQFF. CDR3 sequence (DNA): TGTGCCAGCGGGCATTGGACAGGGCAGTTCTTC.

This clone was seen more than once but under ten times. V and J are TRBV5-4 and TRBJ2-3; 13 bases agree with TRBD2. The CDR3 spans 15 residues. Per the germline V gene, CDR1 is SGHNT and CDR2 is YYREEE (reference sequence). The J segment lost 3 bases and the V segment lost 4 bases, leaving 2 bases of the junction unmatched. The DNA of the CDR3 is TGTGCCAGCAGCATGGGACTAGCGGGAACAGATACGCAGTATTTT. This encodes CASSMGLAGTDTQYF.

The J gene is TRBJ2-1, the V gene TRBV7-8, with TRBD1 as a possible D gene (6 bases). The CDR3 sequence is 12 residues long. The germline gives CDR1 SGHVS, CDR2 FQNEAQ. V gave up 5 bases and J gave up 8 bases, with 10 bases separating them. This CDR3 is CASSLQGYEQFF. The CDR3 DNA follows: TGTGCCAGCAGCCTACAGGGCTATGAGCAGTTCTTC.

V gene TRBV5-1 combines with J gene TRBJ2-1; perhaps TRBD2 as D (6 bases). V was pared by 5 bases and J by 0 bases, with 12 bases between. The CDR3 is 15 amino acids. CDR1 and CDR2 (germline): SGHRS, YFSETQ. The CDR3 DNA is TGCGCCAGCAGACGCGGGGAGAGCTCCTACAATGAGCAGTTCTTC. Its protein is CASRRGESSYNEQFF.

The rearrangement links TRBV6-5 to TRBJ1-3; D uncertain. Per germline, CDR1 MNHEY and CDR2 SVGAGI. V lost 4 bases to trimming and J lost 5 bases, with 12 bases between them. The CDR3 runs to 14 residues. In DNA, the CDR3 is TGTGCCAGCAGTTCCGAGGGATATAGAAACACCATATATTTT. Translation gives CASSSEGYRNTIYF.

This clone has only a few counts. The chain joins TRBV12-3 or TRBV12-4 to TRBJ1-1, with no clear D. With 2 bases removed from V and 4 bases from J, the gap between germline ends came to 8 bases. This CDR3 is built from 13 residues. The CDR3 reads CASSLKGGTEAFF. The CDR3 DNA is TGTGCCAGCAGTTTAAAGGGAGGCACTGAAGCTTTCTTT.

This chain joins TRBV9 and TRBJ2-5; 12 positions agree with TRBD1. The CDR3 totals 15 residues. Germline CDR1 reads SGDLS; CDR2 reads YYNGEE. With V trimmed by 4 bases and J by 5 bases, 6 bases remained unmatched. CDR3 protein: CASSFRDRGQETQYF. CDR3 nucleotide sequence: TGTGCCAGCAGCTTCCGGGACAGGGGGCAGGAGACCCAGTACTTC.

The chain couples TRBV11-3 to TRBJ2-2; no reliable D call. Trimming took 3 bases from V and 1 from J, leaving 6 bases between them. CDR1 SGHNT and CDR2 YENEEA come from the germline V gene. The length of the CDR3 is 14 residues. The DNA of the CDR3 is TGTGCCAGCAGCTTGCGACAGAACACCGGGGAGCTGTTTTTT. This encodes CASSLRQNTGELFF.

The CDR3 nucleotides are TGTGCCAGCAGCGCCAATACAGGGTTTGGGGCCAACGTCCTGACTTTC. Its protein product is CASSANTGFGANVLTF. J is TRBJ2-6 and V is TRBV7-3, with D maybe TRBD1 (6 bases). This CDR3 contains 16 residues. Germline loops: CDR1 SGHTA, CDR2 FQGTGA. The V gene lost 5 bases and the J gene lost 3 bases, with 14 bases spanning the gap.

This clone was recorded a few times. The chain recombines TRBV29-1 with TRBJ1-2; TRBD1 agrees at 7 bases. The V and J ends lost 4 bases and 7 bases, in that order; junction bases with no gene match: 9. The CDR3 is 13 amino acids. Per the germline V gene, CDR1 is SQVTM and CDR2 is ANQGSEA. CDR3 nucleotides: TGCAGCGTTGGCCAACAGGGGCCTGCTGGCTACACCTTC. It specifies CSVGQQGPAGYTF.

The CDR3 is CASRYQPGSDEQFF. DNA of the CDR3: TGTGCCAGCAGGTATCAGCCGGGGTCCGATGAGCAGTTCTTC. The chain joins TRBV6-1 to TRBJ2-1; D may be TRBD2 (5 bases). V was pared by 6 bases and J by 8 bases, with 17 bases between. The CDR3 contains 14 residues. Germline values: CDR1 MNHNS, CDR2 SASEGT.